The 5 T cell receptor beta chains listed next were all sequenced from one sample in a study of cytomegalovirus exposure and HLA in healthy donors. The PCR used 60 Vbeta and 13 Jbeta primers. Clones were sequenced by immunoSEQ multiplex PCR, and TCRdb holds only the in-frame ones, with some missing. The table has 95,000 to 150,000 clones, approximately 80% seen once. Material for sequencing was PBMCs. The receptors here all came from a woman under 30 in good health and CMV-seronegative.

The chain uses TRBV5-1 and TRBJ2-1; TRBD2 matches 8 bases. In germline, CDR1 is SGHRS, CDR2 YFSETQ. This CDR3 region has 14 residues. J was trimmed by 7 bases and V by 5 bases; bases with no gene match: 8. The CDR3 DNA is TGCGCCAGCAGTTCCGGGACTAGAGGGAATGAGCAGTTCTTC. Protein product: CASSSGTRGNEQFF.

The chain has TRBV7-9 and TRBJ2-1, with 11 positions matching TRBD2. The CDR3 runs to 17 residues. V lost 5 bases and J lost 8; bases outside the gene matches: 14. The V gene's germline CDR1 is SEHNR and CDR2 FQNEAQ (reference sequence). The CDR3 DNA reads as TGTGCCAGCAGCCCTTCCCCAGCTAGCGGGAGGAGCTATGAGCAGTTCTTC. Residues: CASSPSPASGRSYEQFF.

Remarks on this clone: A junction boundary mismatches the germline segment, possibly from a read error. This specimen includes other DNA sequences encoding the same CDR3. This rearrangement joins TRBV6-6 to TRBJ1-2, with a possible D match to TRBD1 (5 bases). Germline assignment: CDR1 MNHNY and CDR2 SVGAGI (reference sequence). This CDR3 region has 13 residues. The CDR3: CASSYISGWGYTF. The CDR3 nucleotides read TGCGCCAGCAGTTACATTTCAGGGTGGGGCTACACCTTC.

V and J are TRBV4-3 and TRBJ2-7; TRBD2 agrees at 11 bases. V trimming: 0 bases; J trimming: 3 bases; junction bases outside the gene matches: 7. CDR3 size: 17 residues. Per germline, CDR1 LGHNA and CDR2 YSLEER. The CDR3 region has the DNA TGCGCCAGCAGCCAAGACACCCGGACTAGCGGGTACTACGAGCAGTACTTC. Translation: CASSQDTRTSGYYEQYF.

This CDR3 is CASRRPGTGTGGYTF. Here the CDR3 DNA reads TGTGCCAGTAGACGTCCCGGGACAGGAACGGGGGGCTACACCTTC. V gene TRBV19 combines with J gene TRBJ1-2, with 8 bases matching TRBD1. CDR1 is LNHDA, CDR2 SQIVND, per germline (reference sequence). V lost 6 bases, J lost 8 bases, and 14 bases stayed unmatched. The CDR3 sequence is 15 residues long.